This paragraph covers one TCR beta chain sequence. This sample was included in a study of blood T cells in healthy people across ages. This CDR3 spans 15 amino acids. V lost 2 bases, J lost 4 bases, and 12 bases lay in between. Germline CDR1 and CDR2: SGHTA and FQGNSA. For the second PCR, which ran for roughly 7 to 11 cycles, a sample-barcoded 5' primer and a J-beta primer mix were used. TCRdb passed the 5' RACE reads through MiXCR, listing each CDR3 protein once. Here the sample spans about 680,000 distinct CDR3 sequences, approximately 49% being singletons. Sequencing input: blood. The J gene is TRBJ2-1, the V gene TRBV7-2; possible D gene TRBD2, 6 bases. The TCR comes from a woman aged 55-70 years in good health. For the CDR3, the DNA is TGTGCCAGCAGCTTAAGGAGGGCGGGATACAATGAGCAGTTCTTC. Its protein is CASSLRRAGYNEQFF. Full variable domain (outside the CDR3, taken from reference TRBV7-2 and TRBJ2-1): GAGVSQSPSNKVTEKGKDVELRCDPISGHTALYWYRQSLGQGLEFLIYFQGNSAPDKSGLPSDRFSAERTGGSVSTLTIQRTQQEDSAVYLCASSLRRAGYNEQFFGPGTRLTVL.